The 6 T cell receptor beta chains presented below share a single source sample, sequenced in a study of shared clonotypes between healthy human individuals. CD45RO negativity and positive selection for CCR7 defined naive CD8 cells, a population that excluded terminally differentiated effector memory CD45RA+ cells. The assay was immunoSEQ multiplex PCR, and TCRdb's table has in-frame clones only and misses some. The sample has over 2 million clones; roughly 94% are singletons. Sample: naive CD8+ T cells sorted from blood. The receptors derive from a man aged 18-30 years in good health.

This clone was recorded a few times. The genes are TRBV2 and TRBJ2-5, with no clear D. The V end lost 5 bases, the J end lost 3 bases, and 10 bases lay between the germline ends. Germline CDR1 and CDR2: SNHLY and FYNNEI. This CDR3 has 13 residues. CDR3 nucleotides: TGTGCCAGCAGTCCTAGGGCGGAAGAGACCCAGTACTTC. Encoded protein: CASSPRAEETQYF.

The CDR3 sequence is CASSPGHLTANEQFF. The CDR3 nucleotides read TGTGCCAGCAGCCCCGGACACTTGACTGCCAATGAGCAGTTCTTC. The chain combines TRBV13 with TRBJ2-1; a possible D gene is TRBD1 (5 bases). Trimming stripped 5 bases from V and 6 bases from J, with 17 bases between. CDR3 length: 15 amino acids. Germline V gene data show CDR1 as PRHDT and CDR2 as FYEKMQ (reference sequence).

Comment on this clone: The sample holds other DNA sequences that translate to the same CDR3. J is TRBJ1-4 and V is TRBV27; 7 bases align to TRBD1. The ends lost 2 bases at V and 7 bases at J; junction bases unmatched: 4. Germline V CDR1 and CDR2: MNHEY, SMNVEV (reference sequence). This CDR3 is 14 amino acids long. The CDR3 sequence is CASSLGQGGEKLFF. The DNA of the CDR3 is TGTGCCAGCAGTTTAGGGCAGGGGGGTGAAAAACTGTTTTTT.

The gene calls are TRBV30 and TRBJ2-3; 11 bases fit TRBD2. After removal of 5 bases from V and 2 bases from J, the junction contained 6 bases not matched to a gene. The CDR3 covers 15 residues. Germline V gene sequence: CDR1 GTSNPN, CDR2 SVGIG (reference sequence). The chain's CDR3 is CAWGGLAGITDTQYF. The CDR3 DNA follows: TGTGCCTGGGGAGGACTAGCGGGTATCACAGATACGCAGTATTTT.

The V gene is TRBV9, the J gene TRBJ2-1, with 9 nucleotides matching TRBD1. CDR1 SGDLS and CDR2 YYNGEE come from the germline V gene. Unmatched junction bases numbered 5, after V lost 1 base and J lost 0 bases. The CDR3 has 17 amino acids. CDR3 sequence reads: CASSVNLDRGSYNEQFF. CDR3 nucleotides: TGTGCCAGCAGCGTAAACTTGGACAGGGGCTCCTACAATGAGCAGTTCTTC.

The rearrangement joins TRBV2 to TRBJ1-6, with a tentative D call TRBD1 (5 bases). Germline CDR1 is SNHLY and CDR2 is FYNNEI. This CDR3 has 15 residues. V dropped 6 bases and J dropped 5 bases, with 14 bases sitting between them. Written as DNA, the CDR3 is TGTGCCAGCAGGGGGGACCTTTGGGATAATTCACCCCTCCACTTT. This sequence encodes CASRGDLWDNSPLHF.